The text below deals with one T cell receptor beta chain. Here immunoSEQ multiplex PCR was the method, and the copy in TCRdb shows in-frame clones only, minus some. This sample has about 61,000 clones, with roughly 89% found just once. CDR1 and CDR2 from the germline V gene are MDHEN and SYDVKM. With V trimmed by 6 bases and J by 6 bases, 5 bases remained unmatched. This CDR3 spans 12 amino acids. These data come from a study of control samples from healthy donors and cancer patients. The sequencing input was PBMCs. The genes are TRBV28 and TRBJ2-7; 7 nucleotides align to TRBD1. The receptor was isolated from a man aged 55 to 70 with colorectal cancer. DNA of the CDR3: TGTGCCAGCAGGACAGGGTCGTTCGAGCAGTACTTC. Amino acid sequence: CASRTGSFEQYF.